This T cell receptor beta chain was observed in a study of T-cell reconstitution after alpha-beta-depleted transplantation in children. The study, taken as a whole, reports: It was newly produced T cells that mostly accounted for T-cell counts and diversity one year after transplant. Roughly two months post-transplant, alpha-beta T cells reportedly originated from several hundred graft clones that had expanded. There were some patients whose high TCRbeta diversity at day 60 came from surviving recipient T cells and thymic progenitors.

Library preparation (for TCRbeta) was performed with unique molecular identifiers. MiXCR was run by TCRdb on the PCR reads, yielding one entry per CDR3 protein. The data show approximately 1,000,000 distinct CDR3 sequences, 25% to 35% seen once. Note on this clonotype: Its matching antigen is unknown.

The material sequenced was PBMCs, mostly from graft donor cells, taken 360 days after TCRalphabeta/CD19-depleted stem cell transplant. This TCR came from a boy younger than two who had a stem cell transplant for SCID, so the T cells may come from the graft donor.

The CDR3 DNA reads as TGTGCCAGCTGTATAGCGGGGAGCACAGATACGCAGTATTTT. Encoded protein: CASCIAGSTDTQYF. The V gene is TRBV4-2, the J gene TRBJ2-3; 8 positions match TRBD2. J lost 0 bases, V lost 8 bases, and 4 bases had no gene match. CDR3 size: 14 residues. CDR1 LGHNA and CDR2 YNFKEQ come from the germline V gene.